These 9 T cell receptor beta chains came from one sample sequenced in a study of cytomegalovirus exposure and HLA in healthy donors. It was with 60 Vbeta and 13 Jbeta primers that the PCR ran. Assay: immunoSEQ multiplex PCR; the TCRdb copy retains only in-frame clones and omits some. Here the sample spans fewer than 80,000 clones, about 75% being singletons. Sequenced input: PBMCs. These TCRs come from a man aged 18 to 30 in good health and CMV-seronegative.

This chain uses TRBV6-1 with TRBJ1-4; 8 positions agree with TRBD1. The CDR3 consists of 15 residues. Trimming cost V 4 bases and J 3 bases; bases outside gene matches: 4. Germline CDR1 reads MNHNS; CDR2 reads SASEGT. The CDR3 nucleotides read TGTGCCAGCAGTGCATTGGACAGGGCTAATGAAAAACTGTTTTTT. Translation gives CASSALDRANEKLFF.

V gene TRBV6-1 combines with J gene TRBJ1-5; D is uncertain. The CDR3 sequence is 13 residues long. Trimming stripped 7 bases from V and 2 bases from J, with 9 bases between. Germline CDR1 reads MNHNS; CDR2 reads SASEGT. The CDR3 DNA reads TGTGCCAGCACCGAGGCCGGCAATCAGCCCCAGCATTTT. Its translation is CASTEAGNQPQHF.

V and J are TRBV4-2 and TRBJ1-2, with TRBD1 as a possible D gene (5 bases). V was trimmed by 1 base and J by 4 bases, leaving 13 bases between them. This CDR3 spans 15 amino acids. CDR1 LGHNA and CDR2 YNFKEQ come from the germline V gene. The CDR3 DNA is TGTGCCAGCAGCCAAGGTGTAGGGGCCGGCTATGGCTACACCTTC. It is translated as CASSQGVGAGYGYTF.

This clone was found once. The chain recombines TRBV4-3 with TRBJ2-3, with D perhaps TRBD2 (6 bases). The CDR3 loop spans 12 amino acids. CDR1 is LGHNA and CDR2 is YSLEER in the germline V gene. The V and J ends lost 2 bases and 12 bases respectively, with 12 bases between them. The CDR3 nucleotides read TGCGCCAGCAGCCAAATTGGGGACTCCCAGTATTTT. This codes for CASSQIGDSQYF.

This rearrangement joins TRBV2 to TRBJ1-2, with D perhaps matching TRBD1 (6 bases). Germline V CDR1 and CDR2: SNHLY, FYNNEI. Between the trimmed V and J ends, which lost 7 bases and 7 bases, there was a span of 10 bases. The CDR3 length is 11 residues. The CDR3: CASTGQFGYTF. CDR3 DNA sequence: TGTGCCAGCACCGGACAGTTTGGCTACACCTTC. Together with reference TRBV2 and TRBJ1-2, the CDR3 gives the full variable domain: EPEVTQTPSHQVTQMGQEVILRCVPISNHLYFYWYRQILGQKVEFLVSFYNNEISEKSEIFDDQFSVERPDGSNFTLKIRSTKLEDSAMYFCASTGQFGYTFGSGTRLTVV.

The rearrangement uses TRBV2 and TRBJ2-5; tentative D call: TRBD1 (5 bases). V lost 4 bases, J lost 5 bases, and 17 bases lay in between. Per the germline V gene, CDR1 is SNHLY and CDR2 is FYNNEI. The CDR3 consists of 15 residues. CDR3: CASSGPPPRVETQYF. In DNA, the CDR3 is TGTGCCAGCAGTGGGCCCCCGCCCAGGGTGGAGACCCAGTACTTC.

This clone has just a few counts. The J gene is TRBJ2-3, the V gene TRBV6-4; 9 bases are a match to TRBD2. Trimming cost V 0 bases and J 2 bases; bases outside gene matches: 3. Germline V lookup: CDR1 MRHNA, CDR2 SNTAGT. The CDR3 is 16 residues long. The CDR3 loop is CASSDSAGGPTDTQYF. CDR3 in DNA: TGTGCCAGCAGTGACTCAGCGGGGGGCCCCACAGATACGCAGTATTTT.

The CDR3: CAWSVLAGEVGEQYF. CDR3 DNA: TGTGCCTGGAGTGTACTAGCGGGGGAAGTGGGAGAGCAGTACTTC. The chain joins TRBV30 to TRBJ2-5, with TRBD2 matching over 11 bases. V lost 0 bases to trimming and J lost 11 bases; unmatched junction nucleotides: 11. Germline CDR1 and CDR2: GTSNPN and SVGIG (reference sequence). There are 15 residues in the CDR3.

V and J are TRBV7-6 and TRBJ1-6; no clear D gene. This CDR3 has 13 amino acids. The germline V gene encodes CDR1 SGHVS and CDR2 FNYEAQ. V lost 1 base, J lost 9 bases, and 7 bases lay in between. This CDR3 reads CASSLGGVSPLHF. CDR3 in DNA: TGTGCCAGCAGCTTAGGCGGGGTTTCACCCCTCCACTTT.